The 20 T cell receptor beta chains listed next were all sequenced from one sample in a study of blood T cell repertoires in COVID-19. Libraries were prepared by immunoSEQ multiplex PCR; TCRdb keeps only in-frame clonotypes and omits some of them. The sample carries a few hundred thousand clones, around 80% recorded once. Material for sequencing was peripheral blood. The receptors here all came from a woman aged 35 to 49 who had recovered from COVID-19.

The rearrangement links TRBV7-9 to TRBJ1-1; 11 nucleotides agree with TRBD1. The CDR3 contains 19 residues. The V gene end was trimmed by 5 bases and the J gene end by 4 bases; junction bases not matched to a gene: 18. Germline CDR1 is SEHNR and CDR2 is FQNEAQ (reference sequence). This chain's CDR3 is CASSPGLGQGARMGTEAFF. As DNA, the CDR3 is TGTGCCAGCAGCCCTGGCCTAGGACAGGGGGCTAGGATGGGCACTGAAGCTTTCTTT.

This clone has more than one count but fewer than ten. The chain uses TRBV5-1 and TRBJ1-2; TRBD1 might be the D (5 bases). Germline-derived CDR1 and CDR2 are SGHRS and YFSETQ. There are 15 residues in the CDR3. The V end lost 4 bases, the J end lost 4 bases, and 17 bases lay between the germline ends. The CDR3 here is CASSRSGDGLYGYTF. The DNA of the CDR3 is TGCGCCAGCAGCCGTTCGGGGGATGGCCTCTATGGCTACACCTTC.

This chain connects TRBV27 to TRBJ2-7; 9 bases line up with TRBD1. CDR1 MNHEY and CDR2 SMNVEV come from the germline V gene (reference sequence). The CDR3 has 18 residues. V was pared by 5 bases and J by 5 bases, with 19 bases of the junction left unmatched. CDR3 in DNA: TGTGCCAGCAGTAGACGCCGGGACAGGGTCCCTCGAACGGACGAGCAGTACTTC. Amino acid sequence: CASSRRRDRVPRTDEQYF.

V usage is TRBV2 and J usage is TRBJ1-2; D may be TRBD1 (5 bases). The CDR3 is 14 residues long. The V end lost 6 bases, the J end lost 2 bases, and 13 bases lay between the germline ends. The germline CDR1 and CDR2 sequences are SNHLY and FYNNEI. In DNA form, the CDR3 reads TGTGCCAGCAGGGCGGATGGGGGGAACTATGGCTACACCTTC. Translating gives CASRADGGNYGYTF.

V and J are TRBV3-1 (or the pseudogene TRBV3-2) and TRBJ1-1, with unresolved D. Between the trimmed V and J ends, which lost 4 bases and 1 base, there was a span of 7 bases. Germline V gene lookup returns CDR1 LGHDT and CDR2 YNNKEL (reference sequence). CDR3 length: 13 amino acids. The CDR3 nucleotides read TGTGCCAGCAGCCCAGTCCGGAACACTGAAGCTTTCTTT. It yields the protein CASSPVRNTEAFF.

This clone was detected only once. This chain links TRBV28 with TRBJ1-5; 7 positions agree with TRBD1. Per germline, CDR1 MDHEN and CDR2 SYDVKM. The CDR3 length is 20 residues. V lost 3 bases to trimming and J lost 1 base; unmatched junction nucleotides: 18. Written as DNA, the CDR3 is TGTGCCAGCAGTTTTGGGCCCCGAGGGGGCGAAGGGGGAAGCAATCAGCCCCAGCATTTT. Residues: CASSFGPRGGEGGSNQPQHF.

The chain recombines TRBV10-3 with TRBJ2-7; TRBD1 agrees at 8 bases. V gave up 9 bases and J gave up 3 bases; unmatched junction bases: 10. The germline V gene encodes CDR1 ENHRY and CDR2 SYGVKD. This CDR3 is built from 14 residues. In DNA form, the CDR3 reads TGTGCCATAGGATCGGACAGGGCTAACTACGAGCAGTACTTC. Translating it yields CAIGSDRANYEQYF.

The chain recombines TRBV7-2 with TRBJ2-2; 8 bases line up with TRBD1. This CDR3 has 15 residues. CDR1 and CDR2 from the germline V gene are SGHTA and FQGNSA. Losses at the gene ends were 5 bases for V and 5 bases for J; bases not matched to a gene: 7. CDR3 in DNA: TGTGCCAGCAGCCCCCGGACAGGGAAAACCGGGGAGCTGTTTTTT. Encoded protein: CASSPRTGKTGELFF. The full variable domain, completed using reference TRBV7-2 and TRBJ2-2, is GAGVSQSPSNKVTEKGKDVELRCDPISGHTALYWYRQSLGQGLEFLIYFQGNSAPDKSGLPSDRFSAERTGGSVSTLTIQRTQQEDSAVYLCASSPRTGKTGELFFGEGSRLTVL.

The CDR3 nucleotides read TGTGCCAGCAGAGGAGGAGCCCACAATCAGCCCCAGCATTTT. It translates to CASRGGAHNQPQHF. V gene TRBV2 combines with J gene TRBJ1-5; D is uncertain. This CDR3 is built from 14 residues. V was clipped by 6 bases and J by 3 bases, with 12 bases between them. CDR1 is SNHLY and CDR2 is FYNNEI in the germline V gene.

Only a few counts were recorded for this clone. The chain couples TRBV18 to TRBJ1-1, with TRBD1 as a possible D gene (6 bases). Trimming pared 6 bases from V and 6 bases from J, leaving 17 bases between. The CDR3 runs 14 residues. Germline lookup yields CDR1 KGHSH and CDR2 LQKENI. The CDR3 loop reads CASSLQDRTAEAFF. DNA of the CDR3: TGTGCCAGCTCTCTCCAGGACAGAACTGCTGAAGCTTTCTTT.

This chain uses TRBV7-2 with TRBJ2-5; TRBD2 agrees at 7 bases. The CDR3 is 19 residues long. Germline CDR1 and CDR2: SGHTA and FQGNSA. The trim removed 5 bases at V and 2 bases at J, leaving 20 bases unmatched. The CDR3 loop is CASSRTVRSGIPLQETQYF. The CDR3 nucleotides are TGTGCCAGCAGCCGCACCGTGAGGAGCGGGATACCTCTTCAAGAGACCCAGTACTTC. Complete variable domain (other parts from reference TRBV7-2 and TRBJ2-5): GAGVSQSPSNKVTEKGKDVELRCDPISGHTALYWYRQSLGQGLEFLIYFQGNSAPDKSGLPSDRFSAERTGGSVSTLTIQRTQQEDSAVYLCASSRTVRSGIPLQETQYFGPGTRLLVL.

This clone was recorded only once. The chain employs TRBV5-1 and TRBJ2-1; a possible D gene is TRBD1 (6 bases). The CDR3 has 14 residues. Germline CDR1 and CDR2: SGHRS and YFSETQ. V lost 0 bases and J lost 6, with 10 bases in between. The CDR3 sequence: CASSLGADSNEQFF. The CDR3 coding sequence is TGCGCCAGCAGCTTGGGTGCGGACAGCAATGAGCAGTTCTTC. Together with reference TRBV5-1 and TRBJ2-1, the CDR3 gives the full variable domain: KAGVTQTPRYLIKTRGQQVTLSCSPISGHRSVSWYQQTPGQGLQFLFEYFSETQRNKGNFPGRFSGRQFSNSRSEMNVSTLELGDSALYLCASSLGADSNEQFFGPGTRLTVL.

The CDR3, as DNA: TGTGCCAGCAGTTTCGGACTAGCGGGGGGTGAGACCCAGTACTTC. Encoded protein: CASSFGLAGGETQYF. J is TRBJ2-5 and V is TRBV28; the match to TRBD2 covers 14 bases. CDR1 is MDHEN, CDR2 SYDVKM, per germline. The J segment lost 5 bases and the V segment lost 3 bases, leaving 2 bases of the junction unmatched. The CDR3 runs to 15 residues.

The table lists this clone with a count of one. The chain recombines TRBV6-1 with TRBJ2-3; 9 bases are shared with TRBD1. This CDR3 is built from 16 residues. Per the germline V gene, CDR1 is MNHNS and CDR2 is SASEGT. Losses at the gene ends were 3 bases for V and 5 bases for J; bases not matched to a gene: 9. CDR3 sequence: CASSDQEQGAGDTQYF. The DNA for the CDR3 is TGTGCCAGCAGTGATCAGGAACAGGGGGCGGGAGATACGCAGTATTTT.

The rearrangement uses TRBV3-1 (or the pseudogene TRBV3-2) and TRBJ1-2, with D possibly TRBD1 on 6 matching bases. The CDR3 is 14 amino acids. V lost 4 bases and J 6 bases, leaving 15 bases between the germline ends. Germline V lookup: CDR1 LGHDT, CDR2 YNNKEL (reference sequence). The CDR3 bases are TGTGCCAGCAGCCTAGTGGGGGCCGGGGATGGCTACACCTTC. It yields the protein CASSLVGAGDGYTF.

The chain's CDR3 is CANTTADGLYGYTF. Written as DNA, the CDR3 is TGCGCCAATACGACGGCCGATGGGCTTTATGGCTACACCTTC. This chain uses TRBV4-1 with TRBJ1-2; D gene unclear. Germline-derived CDR1 and CDR2 are MGHRA and YSYEKL. The CDR3 spans 14 residues. V gave up 10 bases and J gave up 5 bases, with 20 bases separating them.

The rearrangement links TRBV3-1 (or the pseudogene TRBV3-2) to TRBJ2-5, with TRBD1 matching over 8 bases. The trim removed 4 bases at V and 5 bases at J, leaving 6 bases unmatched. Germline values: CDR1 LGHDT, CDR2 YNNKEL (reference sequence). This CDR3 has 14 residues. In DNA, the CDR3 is TGTGCCAGCAGCCTCGCAGGGGGCGGTGAGACCCAGTACTTC. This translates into CASSLAGGGETQYF.

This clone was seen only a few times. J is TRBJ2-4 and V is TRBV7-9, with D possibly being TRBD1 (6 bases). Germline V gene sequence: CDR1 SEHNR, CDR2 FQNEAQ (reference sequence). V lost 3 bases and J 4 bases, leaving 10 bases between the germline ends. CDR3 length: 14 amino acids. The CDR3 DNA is TGTGCCAGCAGCTTTTCACAGGGAAAAAACATTCAGTACTTC. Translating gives CASSFSQGKNIQYF. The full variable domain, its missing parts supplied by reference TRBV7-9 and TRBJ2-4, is DTGVSQNPRHKITKRGQNVTFRCDPISEHNRLYWYRQTLGQGPEFLTYFQNEAQLEKSRLLSDRFSAERPKGSFSTLEIQRTEQGDSAMYLCASSFSQGKNIQYFGAGTRLSVL.

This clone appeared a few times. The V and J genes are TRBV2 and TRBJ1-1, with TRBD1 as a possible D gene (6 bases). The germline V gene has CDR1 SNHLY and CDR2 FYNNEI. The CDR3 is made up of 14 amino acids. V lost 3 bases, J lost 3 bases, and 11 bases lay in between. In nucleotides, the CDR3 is TGTGCCAGCAGTGATCTGGGGGCGGACACTGAAGCTTTCTTT. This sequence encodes CASSDLGADTEAFF.

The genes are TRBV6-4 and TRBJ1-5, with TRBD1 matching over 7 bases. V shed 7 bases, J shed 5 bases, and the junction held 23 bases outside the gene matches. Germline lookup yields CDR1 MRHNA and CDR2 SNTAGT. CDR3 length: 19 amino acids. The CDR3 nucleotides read TGTGCCAGCATGGGAACTAGTGGGGGGCGAGACAGGGTTGATCAGCCCCAGCATTTT. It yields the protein CASMGTSGGRDRVDQPQHF.